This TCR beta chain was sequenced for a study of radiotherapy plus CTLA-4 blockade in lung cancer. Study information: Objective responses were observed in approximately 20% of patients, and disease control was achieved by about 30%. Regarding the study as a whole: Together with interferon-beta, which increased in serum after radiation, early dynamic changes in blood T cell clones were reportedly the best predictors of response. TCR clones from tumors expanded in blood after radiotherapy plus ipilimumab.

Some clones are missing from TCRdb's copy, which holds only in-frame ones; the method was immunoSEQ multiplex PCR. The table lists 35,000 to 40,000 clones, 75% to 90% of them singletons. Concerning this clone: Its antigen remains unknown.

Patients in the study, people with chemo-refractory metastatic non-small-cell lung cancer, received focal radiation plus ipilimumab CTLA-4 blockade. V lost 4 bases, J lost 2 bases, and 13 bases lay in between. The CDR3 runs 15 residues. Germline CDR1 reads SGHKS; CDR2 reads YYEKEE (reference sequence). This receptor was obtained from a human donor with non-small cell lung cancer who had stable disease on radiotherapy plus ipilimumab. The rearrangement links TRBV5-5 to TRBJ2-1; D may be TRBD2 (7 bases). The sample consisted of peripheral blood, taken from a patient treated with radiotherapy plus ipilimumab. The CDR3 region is CASSPGGGPYNEQFF. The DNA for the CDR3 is TGTGCCAGCAGCCCGGGGGGCGGACCCTACAATGAGCAGTTCTTC.